This T cell receptor beta chain was sequenced during a study of identical twins. Study findings and constraints: Conclusions rested on cross-sectional statistics rather than following the same donors.

TCRdb recomputed calls from the 5' RACE reads with MiXCR, one row per CDR3 protein. The profile covers roughly 1,500,000 distinct CDR3 sequences, with around a third appearing a single time and roughly 0.3% taken by the ten largest. Only healthy Caucasians were enrolled as donors. The CDR3 length is 13 residues. Germline CDR1 LGHDT, CDR2 YNNKEL (reference sequence). Trimming stripped 5 bases from V and 8 bases from J, with 12 bases between. As for this clonotype: The antigen remains undetermined.

Specimen: cord blood. The chain recombines TRBV3-1 with TRBJ1-4; D ambiguous. The sequence was obtained from a newborn girl in good health. CDR3 region: CASSIGLGEKLFF. CDR3 sequence (DNA): TGTGCCAGCAGCATCGGGTTGGGCGAAAAACTGTTTTTT. The full variable domain, completed using reference TRBV3-1 and TRBJ1-4, is DTAVSQTPKYLVTQMGNDKSIKCEQNLGHDTMYWYKQDSKKFLKIMFSYNNKELIINETVPNRFSPKSPDKAHLNLHINSLELGDSAVYFCASSIGLGEKLFFGSGTQLSVL.